This TCR beta chain was sequenced in a study of T cells in Graves' hyperthyroidism and ophthalmopathy. The CDR3 is 12 residues long. Germline V gene data show CDR1 as ENHRY and CDR2 as SYGVKD. The ends were cut back, 4 bases at V and 5 bases at J, with 9 bases in the middle. Researchers took RNA transcripts and amplified the TCR beta CDR3 regions from them. First-round RT-PCR of the TCR CDR3 relied on the HTBI primer set. One entry per CDR3 protein, called by TCRdb with MiXCR from the multiplex PCR reads. Of about 420,000 distinct CDR3 sequences listed, around a sixth are singletons. The sample holds many counts of this clonotype.

Specimen: blood. The clonotype was recovered from a woman aged 18-30 years with Graves' hyperthyroidism. This rearrangement joins TRBV10-3 to TRBJ2-7; maybe TRBD1 (5 bases). CDR3 bases: TGTGCCATCAGTGGACAGTCCGACGAGCAGTACTTC. It encodes CAISGQSDEQYF.